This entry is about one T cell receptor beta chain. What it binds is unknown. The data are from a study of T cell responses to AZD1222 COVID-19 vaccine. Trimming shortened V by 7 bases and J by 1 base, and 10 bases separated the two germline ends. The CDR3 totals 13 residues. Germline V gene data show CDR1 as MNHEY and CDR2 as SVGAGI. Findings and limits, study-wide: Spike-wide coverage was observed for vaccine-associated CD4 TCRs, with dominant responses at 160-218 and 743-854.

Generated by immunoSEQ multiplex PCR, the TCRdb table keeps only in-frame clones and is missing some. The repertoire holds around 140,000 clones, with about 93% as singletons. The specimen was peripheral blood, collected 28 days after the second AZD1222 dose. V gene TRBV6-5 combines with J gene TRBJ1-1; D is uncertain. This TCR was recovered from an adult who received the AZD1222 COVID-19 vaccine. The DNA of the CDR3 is TGTGCCAGCACCCTGGGCCAGAACACTGAAGCTTTCTTT. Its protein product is CASTLGQNTEAFF.